One sample yielded the 28 T cell receptor beta chains listed below, sequenced in a study of Graves' ophthalmopathy and Graves' hyperthyroidism. RNA transcripts were the template, and TCR beta CDR3 regions were amplified from them. HTBI-primed RT-PCR formed the first round, and a multiplex PCR formed the second. TCRdb processed the multiplex PCR reads anew with MiXCR; each CDR3 protein has one entry. This table holds a few hundred thousand distinct CDR3 sequences, over 15% found once. Sequencing was carried out using peripheral blood. The receptors here all came from a woman between 18 and 29 years old with stable Graves' hyperthyroidism.

This clonotype was detected ten times or more. This sequence joins TRBV19 and TRBJ1-1, with D maybe TRBD1 (6 bases). The length of the CDR3 is 15 residues. V was clipped by 7 bases and J by 0 bases, with 15 bases between them. The germline V gene has CDR1 LNHDA and CDR2 SQIVND (reference sequence). CDR3 amino acids: CASTVGGLMNTEAFF. For the CDR3, the DNA is TGTGCCAGTACGGTCGGGGGGCTGATGAACACTGAAGCTTTCTTT. The full variable domain, with the rest looked up from reference TRBV19 and TRBJ1-1, is DGGITQSPKYLFRKEGQNVTLSCEQNLNHDAMYWYRQDPGQGLRLIYYSQIVNDFQKGDIAEGYSVSREKKESFPLTVTSAQKNPTAFYLCASTVGGLMNTEAFFGQGTRLTVV.

This clonotype was seen a handful of times. The chain joins TRBV7-9 to TRBJ1-2; D ambiguous. Per germline, CDR1 SEHNR and CDR2 FQNEAQ (reference sequence). V was shortened by 3 bases and J by 8 bases, with 13 bases between the two germline ends. The CDR3 runs 13 residues. The CDR3 loop reads CASSLAGPRGYTF. The CDR3 nucleotides are TGTGCCAGCAGCTTGGCAGGACCTAGGGGCTACACCTTC. The full variable domain, its missing parts supplied by reference TRBV7-9 and TRBJ1-2, is DTGVSQNPRHKITKRGQNVTFRCDPISEHNRLYWYRQTLGQGPEFLTYFQNEAQLEKSRLLSDRFSAERPKGSFSTLEIQRTEQGDSAMYLCASSLAGPRGYTFGSGTRLTVV.

This clonotype was seen ten or more times. The chain recombines TRBV27 with TRBJ2-5; D is perhaps TRBD1 (5 bases). Germline CDR1 is MNHEY and CDR2 is SMNVEV (reference sequence). V was trimmed by 2 bases and J by 5 bases, leaving 12 bases between them. The CDR3 covers 14 residues. The CDR3 coding sequence is TGTGCCAGCAGTTTACAGGGTTCGCGGGAGACCCAGTACTTC. It specifies CASSLQGSRETQYF.

This clonotype has only a few counts. This chain connects TRBV5-1 to TRBJ2-5, with TRBD1 as a possible D gene (6 bases). Germline assignment: CDR1 SGHRS and CDR2 YFSETQ. The CDR3 length is 13 residues. V was trimmed by 2 bases and J by 5 bases, leaving 10 bases between them. DNA for the CDR3: TGCGCCAGCAGCTTCAGGGGTACGGAGACCCAGTACTTC. It translates to CASSFRGTETQYF.

The chain carries TRBV7-2 and TRBJ2-7, with D possibly being TRBD1 (6 bases). Germline CDR1 SGHTA, CDR2 FQGNSA. Between the trimmed V and J ends, which lost 4 bases and 3 bases, there was a span of 10 bases. The CDR3 is made up of 13 amino acids. The CDR3 region has the DNA TGTGCCAGCAGCTCGGGACAACGCTACGAGCAGTACTTC. Translation gives CASSSGQRYEQYF.

This clonotype was picked up many times. The chain couples TRBV5-1 to TRBJ1-1; D unclear. Looked up from germline, CDR1 is SGHRS and CDR2 is YFSETQ. The ends were cut back, 0 bases at V and 0 bases at J, with 12 bases in the middle. The CDR3 has 16 amino acids. The DNA of the CDR3 is TGCGCCAGCAGCTTGGAGGGCCATTTTATGAACACTGAAGCTTTCTTT. Its translation: CASSLEGHFMNTEAFF. Looking up the rest from reference TRBV5-1 and TRBJ1-1 gives the full variable domain: KAGVTQTPRYLIKTRGQQVTLSCSPISGHRSVSWYQQTPGQGLQFLFEYFSETQRNKGNFPGRFSGRQFSNSRSEMNVSTLELGDSALYLCASSLEGHFMNTEAFFGQGTRLTVV.

In its sample, this clonotype was seen many times. An end of the junction differs from the germline gene, which may be a read error. V is TRBV5-5 and J is TRBJ1-1; D perhaps matches TRBD1 (5 bases). Germline CDR1 and CDR2: SGHKS and YYEKEE (reference sequence). The CDR3 covers 15 residues. CDR3 in amino acids: CASNLMHGANTEAFF. In nucleotides, the CDR3 is TGTGCCAGCAACTTGATGCACGGGGCGAACACTGAAGCTTTCTTT.

This clonotype appeared a few times. Being one base from a much bigger clone, this may be a read error. CDR3 sequence: CASSHLGTKETKYF. The CDR3 DNA sequence: TGTGCCAGCAGTCACCTAGGAACTAAAGAGACCAAGTACTTC. The chain combines TRBV12-3 or TRBV12-4 with TRBJ2-5; D remains unclear. The CDR3 runs to 14 residues.

The V and J genes are TRBV11-2 and TRBJ2-7; D is uncertain. Trimming took 1 base from V and 4 from J, leaving 20 bases between them. CDR1 is SGHAT and CDR2 is FQNNGV in the germline V gene. The CDR3 runs 17 residues. This CDR3 is CASSLVVGRTRHYEQYF. The CDR3 DNA reads as TGTGCCAGCAGCTTAGTGGTAGGCAGAACGAGGCATTACGAGCAGTACTTC. Full variable domain (missing parts from reference TRBV11-2 and TRBJ2-7): EAGVAQSPRYKIIEKRQSVAFWCNPISGHATLYWYQQILGQGPKLLIQFQNNGVVDDSQLPKDRFSAERLKGVDSTLKIQPAKLEDSAVYLCASSLVVGRTRHYEQYFGPGTRLTVT.

This clonotype was counted ten times or more. V is TRBV20-1 and J is TRBJ1-1; 7 positions match TRBD1. J was trimmed by 1 base and V by 5 bases; bases with no gene match: 4. Germline CDR1 and CDR2: DFQATT and SNEGSKA (reference sequence). There are 13 residues in the CDR3. CDR3 coding DNA: TGCAGTGCTTGGGACAGATCGAACACTGAAGCTTTCTTT. Translating gives CSAWDRSNTEAFF.

This clonotype was picked up many times. J is TRBJ1-1 and V is TRBV6-2 or TRBV6-3; TRBD1 might be the D (5 bases). The CDR3 totals 13 residues. Trimming removed 6 bases at V and 0 bases at J, with 8 bases between. Germline CDR1 is MNHEY and CDR2 is SVGEGT. The CDR3 nucleotides are TGTGCCAGCAGACGGGACCTGAACACTGAAGCTTTCTTT. Amino acids: CASRRDLNTEAFF.

For this clonotype: Sequence at one end of the junction differs from germline and may be a read error. The chain couples TRBV4-1 to TRBJ2-7; D is uncertain. CDR1 is MGHRA, CDR2 YSYEKL, per germline. The CDR3 has 13 amino acids. CDR3 sequence: CASSAIKSYGQYF. DNA for the CDR3: TGCGCCAGCAGCGCAATAAAGTCCTACGGGCAGTACTTC.

The chain couples TRBV6-5 to TRBJ1-6; 10 nucleotides line up with TRBD1. Germline lookup yields CDR1 MNHEY and CDR2 SVGAGI. The CDR3 runs 14 residues. Unmatched junction bases numbered 4, after V lost 5 bases and J lost 9 bases. As DNA, the CDR3 is TGTGCCAGCAGTAACCGGGACAGGGGTTCACCCCTCCACTTT. Its protein product is CASSNRDRGSPLHF.

This clonotype was observed at least ten times. The chain combines TRBV6-5 with TRBJ2-7, with TRBD1 identical over 8 bases. Germline V gene data show CDR1 as MNHEY and CDR2 as SVGAGI. Trimming at V came to 3 bases and at J to 1 base, leaving 8 bases not matched to a gene. This CDR3 spans 16 amino acids. The CDR3 region has the DNA TGTGCCAGCAGTTATCCTGACAGGGGACGGTCCTACGAGCAGTACTTC. This gives the protein CASSYPDRGRSYEQYF.

This clonotype has a count of ten or more. This sequence joins TRBV7-2 and TRBJ1-2; D possibly corresponds to TRBD1 (6 bases). The ends were cut back, 1 base at V and 4 bases at J, with 13 bases in the middle. Germline assignment: CDR1 SGHTA and CDR2 FQGNSA. The CDR3 runs to 15 residues. The CDR3 region is CASSLGLGQFYGYTF. DNA for the CDR3: TGTGCCAGCAGCTTAGGCCTTGGACAGTTCTATGGCTACACCTTC. Together with reference TRBV7-2 and TRBJ1-2, the CDR3 gives the full variable domain: GAGVSQSPSNKVTEKGKDVELRCDPISGHTALYWYRQSLGQGLEFLIYFQGNSAPDKSGLPSDRFSAERTGGSVSTLTIQRTQQEDSAVYLCASSLGLGQFYGYTFGSGTRLTVV.

A word on this clonotype: This is likely a read error, given that the CDR3 carries no conserved phenylalanine or tryptophan at its end. The chain recombines TRBV12-3 or TRBV12-4 with TRBJ2-7; perhaps TRBD1 as D (6 bases). CDR3 length: 12 residues. Trimming shortened V by 9 bases and J by 2 bases, and 11 bases separated the two germline ends. The CDR3 reads CASKQGTYEQYY. The CDR3 DNA sequence: TGTGCCAGTAAACAGGGAACCTACGAGCAGTACTAC.

This clonotype was seen at least ten times. The chain is built from TRBV6-1 and TRBJ1-6; 11 bases match TRBD1. J was trimmed by 5 bases and V by 4 bases; bases with no gene match: 1. Germline values: CDR1 MNHNS, CDR2 SASEGT. The CDR3 contains 15 residues. As DNA, the CDR3 is TGTGCCAGCAGTGGGGGACAGGGGGATAATTCACCCCTCCACTTT. Amino acid sequence: CASSGGQGDNSPLHF.

This clonotype has a count of ten or more. This chain links TRBV10-1 with TRBJ2-5, with 9 bases aligning to TRBD1. This CDR3 is 13 amino acids long. Germline V gene data show CDR1 as WNHNN and CDR2 as SYGVQD (reference sequence). The V and J ends lost 8 bases and 3 bases, in that order; junction bases with no gene match: 4. CDR3 bases: TGCGCCAGCGCCGGGACAGGGAAAGAGACCCAGTACTTC. Protein: CASAGTGKETQYF.

This clonotype was detected many times. The chain has TRBV6-5 and TRBJ1-1; perhaps TRBD1 as D (6 bases). Trimming stripped 4 bases from V and 6 bases from J, with 15 bases between. The CDR3 covers 14 residues. From germline, CDR1 is MNHEY and CDR2 SVGAGI. CDR3 DNA sequence: TGTGCCAGCAGTTCGAGTCAGGGGAGTGCTGAAGCTTTCTTT. Amino acid sequence: CASSSSQGSAEAFF.

The sample holds many counts of this clonotype. This chain links TRBV6-1 with TRBJ1-5; D call uncertain. The germline CDR1 and CDR2 sequences are MNHNS and SASEGT. This CDR3 region has 17 residues. The V end lost 2 bases, the J end lost 1 base, and 15 bases lay between the germline ends. The CDR3 spells CASSEFPGALSNQPQHF. The CDR3 nucleotides are TGTGCCAGCAGTGAATTTCCGGGAGCGTTAAGCAATCAGCCCCAGCATTTT.

This clonotype has a count of ten or more. In nucleotides, the CDR3 is TGTGCCAGCTCAGGCAGGGCTGGTTCACCCCTCCACTTT. It yields the protein CASSGRAGSPLHF. The chain has TRBV18 and TRBJ1-6; D possibly corresponds to TRBD1 (5 bases). The germline CDR1 and CDR2 sequences are KGHSH and LQKENI. The CDR3 length is 13 residues. Trimming took 5 bases from V and 9 from J, leaving 11 bases between them.

This clonotype was observed at least ten times. The chain employs TRBV11-3 and TRBJ1-2, with D possibly being TRBD1 (5 bases). Trimming left V 0 bases short and J 2 bases short, with 10 bases between. The length of the CDR3 is 15 residues. Per the germline V gene, CDR1 is SGHNT and CDR2 is YENEEA. The CDR3 DNA is TGTGCCAGCAGCTTAGATCAGGGATCCAACTATGGCTACACCTTC. It specifies CASSLDQGSNYGYTF.

This clonotype was recorded only once. The chain joins TRBV6-1 to TRBJ1-5; maybe TRBD1 (5 bases). V was pared by 6 bases and J by 3 bases, with 12 bases between. This CDR3 is 14 amino acids long. CDR1 and CDR2 from the germline V gene are MNHNS and SASEGT. The CDR3 here is CASRDGTPNQPQHF. The DNA for the CDR3 is TGTGCCAGCAGAGACGGGACTCCCAATCAGCCCCAGCATTTT.

This clonotype showed up many times. The V call is TRBV7-9, the J call TRBJ1-6; a weak D match, TRBD1 (6 bases). Per germline, CDR1 SEHNR and CDR2 FQNEAQ (reference sequence). V was trimmed by 5 bases and J by 3 bases, leaving 17 bases between them. The CDR3 has 17 residues. The CDR3: CASSPTGTGHYNSPLHF. The DNA of the CDR3 is TGTGCCAGCAGCCCCACCGGTACAGGGCACTATAATTCACCCCTCCACTTT.

This clonotype showed up many times. This chain uses TRBV6-5 with TRBJ2-7; D is unclear. V gave up 1 base and J gave up 0 bases, with 13 bases separating them. This CDR3 comprises 16 residues. CDR1 and CDR2 (germline): MNHEY, SVGAGI. The CDR3 DNA reads as TGTGCCAGCAGTTACTTGCCCCACAGCCCCTCCTACGAGCAGTACTTC. Its translation: CASSYLPHSPSYEQYF.

This rearrangement joins TRBV6-2 or TRBV6-3 to TRBJ2-7, with 7 bases lining up with TRBD2. The CDR3 is made up of 15 amino acids. Trimming at V came to 0 bases and at J to 5 bases, leaving 7 bases not matched to a gene. The germline V gene encodes CDR1 MNHEY and CDR2 SVGEGT. CDR3 residues: CASSYSTEAGDEQYF. The CDR3 region has the DNA TGTGCCAGCAGTTACTCTACGGAGGCGGGGGACGAGCAGTACTTC.

The chain is built from TRBV2 and TRBJ1-5; 9 bases match TRBD1. In germline, CDR1 is SNHLY, CDR2 FYNNEI. The CDR3 is made up of 13 amino acids. With 7 bases clipped from V and 5 bases from J, the junction kept 3 bases outside the gene matches. CDR3 sequence: CASIRDRDQPQHF. The CDR3 bases are TGTGCCAGCATCCGGGACAGGGATCAGCCCCAGCATTTT.

This clonotype appeared many times. CDR3 sequence reads: CASTLDRNNSPLHF. The CDR3 DNA follows: TGTGCCAGTACCCTAGACAGAAATAATTCACCCCTCCACTTT. The gene calls are TRBV14 and TRBJ1-6; D perhaps matches TRBD1 (5 bases). The CDR3 loop spans 14 amino acids. The V and J ends lost 9 bases and 5 bases respectively, with 14 bases between them. The germline gives CDR1 SGHDN, CDR2 FVKESK.